This note documents a single T cell receptor beta chain sequence. The entry originates in a study of shared clonotypes between healthy human individuals. Only in-frame clones appear in the TCRdb table, and some are missing; sequencing was by immunoSEQ multiplex PCR. The table shows approximately 1,000,000 clones, with around 78% occurring only once. The CDR3 is 15 amino acids. Looked up from germline, CDR1 is SNHLY and CDR2 is FYNNEI. Trimming took 3 bases from V and 1 from J, leaving 10 bases between them. What was sequenced was memory CD4+ T cells from PBMCs. Documented subset: CD45RA-negative fraction. This sequence was found in a man between 18 and 29 years old in good health. Some clones in this sample may be carry-over from other donors' samples. The J gene is TRBJ2-1, the V gene TRBV2, with D possibly being TRBD1 (5 bases). The DNA of the CDR3 is TGTGCCAGCAGTGATAGACAGAAGTCCTACAATGAGCAGTTCTTC. This translates into CASSDRQKSYNEQFF.